A single sample is the source of the 32 T cell receptor beta chains below, sequenced in a study of T cells in Graves' hyperthyroidism and ophthalmopathy. Researchers took RNA transcripts and amplified the TCR beta CDR3 regions from them. HTBI primers were used for first-round RT-PCR of the TCR CDR3. TCRdb passed the multiplex PCR reads through MiXCR, listing each CDR3 protein once. The sample includes under 650,000 distinct CDR3 sequences, 15% to 20% of them seen just once. Specimen: blood. These receptors were collected from a woman between 25 and 40 years old with Graves' hyperthyroidism.

This clonotype was found many times. The V and J genes are TRBV7-2 and TRBJ2-7, with D hard to call. V lost 7 bases and J lost 5, with 12 bases in between. Germline assignment: CDR1 SGHTA and CDR2 FQGNSA. This CDR3 contains 12 residues. CDR3 loop: CASTYGEDEQYF. The CDR3, as DNA: TGTGCCAGCACCTACGGCGAGGACGAGCAGTACTTC. The complete variable domain, with remaining parts taken from reference TRBV7-2 and TRBJ2-7, reads GAGVSQSPSNKVTEKGKDVELRCDPISGHTALYWYRQSLGQGLEFLIYFQGNSAPDKSGLPSDRFSAERTGGSVSTLTIQRTQQEDSAVYLCASTYGEDEQYFGPGTRLTVT.

This clonotype was seen a handful of times. V gene TRBV19 combines with J gene TRBJ2-7, with D tentatively TRBD1 or TRBD2 (5 bases each). The ends were cut back, 3 bases at V and 1 base at J, with 10 bases in the middle. The CDR3 has 14 amino acids. Germline V gives CDR1 LNHDA, CDR2 SQIVND (reference sequence). The DNA of the CDR3 is TGTGCCAGTAGTATGGGACGGGGATCCTACGAGCAGTACTTC. It specifies CASSMGRGSYEQYF.

The chain carries TRBV29-1 and TRBJ2-1; the D gene is possibly TRBD2 (6 bases). CDR1 and CDR2 (germline): SQVTM, ANQGSEA. The CDR3 is 17 residues long. V lost 4 bases to trimming and J lost 7 bases, with 26 bases between them. In DNA form, the CDR3 reads TGCAGCGTTGGACTCCCTTTCACTAGCCAAGGCGGGAATGAGCAGTTCTTC. Residues: CSVGLPFTSQGGNEQFF.

This clonotype was seen ten or more times. V and J are TRBV20-1 and TRBJ2-1, with 9 bases that match TRBD2. The germline V gene has CDR1 DFQATT and CDR2 SNEGSKA (reference sequence). CDR3 size: 12 residues. J lost 6 bases, V lost 6 bases, and 3 bases had no gene match. The CDR3 nucleotides read TGCAGTGCCCTAGCGGGAATCAATGAGCAGTTCTTC. Protein product: CSALAGINEQFF.

The rearrangement uses TRBV28 and TRBJ2-7, with no clear D. Germline V gives CDR1 MDHEN, CDR2 SYDVKM. V was trimmed by 9 bases and J by 1 base, leaving 13 bases between them. This CDR3 has 13 amino acids. CDR3 in DNA: TGTGCCAGTAGTAAGGACGGGTCCTACGAGCAGTACTTC. As protein: CASSKDGSYEQYF. The full variable domain, its missing parts supplied by reference TRBV28 and TRBJ2-7, is DVKVTQSSRYLVKRTGEKVFLECVQDMDHENMFWYRQDPGLGLRLIYFSYDVKMKEKGDIPEGYSVSREKKERFSLILESASTNQTSMYLCASSKDGSYEQYFGPGTRLTVT.

A few counts support this clonotype. CDR3 nucleotide sequence: TGTGCCAGCAGCTCGGGACTACTCTACGAGCAGTACTTC. Residues: CASSSGLLYEQYF. The V and J genes are TRBV7-8 and TRBJ2-7; 7 nucleotides align to TRBD2. The length of the CDR3 is 13 residues. V was clipped by 4 bases and J by 3 bases; unmatched bases: 3. The germline gives CDR1 SGHVS, CDR2 FQNEAQ.

V gene TRBV28 combines with J gene TRBJ1-1; 10 bases are a match to TRBD1. This CDR3 has 17 amino acids. V dropped 5 bases and J dropped 1; count of bases not matched to a gene: 10. Looked up from germline, CDR1 is MDHEN and CDR2 is SYDVKM. In nucleotides, the CDR3 is TGTGCCAGCAGTCAGACCGGGACAGGGGATTCGAACACTGAAGCTTTCTTT. Its translation is CASSQTGTGDSNTEAFF.

At least ten counts were recorded for this clonotype. The chain links TRBV28 to TRBJ2-7; D gene uncertain. V was pared by 3 bases and J by 1 base, with 7 bases between. CDR3 size: 13 residues. Germline loops: CDR1 MDHEN, CDR2 SYDVKM. The chain's CDR3 is CASSFRHSYEQYF. CDR3 nucleotide sequence: TGTGCCAGCAGTTTCAGACATTCCTACGAGCAGTACTTC.

In nucleotides, the CDR3 is TGTGCCAGCAGCGTAACGGGAGCGACCACCGGGGAGCTGTTTTTT. This codes for CASSVTGATTGELFF. The chain employs TRBV9 and TRBJ2-2, with D perhaps TRBD2 (6 bases). This CDR3 spans 15 amino acids. Germline V CDR1 and CDR2: SGDLS, YYNGEE. Trimming stripped 1 base from V and 4 bases from J, with 11 bases between. Combining the CDR3 with reference TRBV9 and TRBJ2-2 gives the whole variable domain DSGVTQTPKHLITATGQRVTLRCSPRSGDLSVYWYQQSLDQGLQFLIQYYNGEERAKGNILERFSAQQFPDLHSELNLSSLELGDSALYFCASSVTGATTGELFFGEGSRLTVL.

This clonotype came up many times. This chain uses TRBV30 with TRBJ1-1; TRBD1 matches at 7 bases. V lost 6 bases, J lost 7 bases, and 8 bases stayed unmatched. Germline CDR1 is GTSNPN and CDR2 is SVGIG (reference sequence). The CDR3 length is 12 residues. DNA of the CDR3: TGTGCCTGCCAACTGACAGGGCGTGAAGCTTTCTTT. As protein: CACQLTGREAFF. The entire variable domain, with the rest obtained from reference TRBV30 and TRBJ1-1, is as follows: SQTIHQWPATLVQPVGSPLSLECTVEGTSNPNLYWYRQAAGRGLQLLFYSVGIGQISSEVPQNLSASRPQDRQFILSSKKLLLSDSGFYLCACQLTGREAFFGQGTRLTVV.

At least ten counts were recorded for this clonotype. The rearrangement links TRBV20-1 to TRBJ2-7; D tentatively fits TRBD1 or TRBD2 (5 bases each). Germline assignment: CDR1 DFQATT and CDR2 SNEGSKA (reference sequence). Trimming removed 6 bases from V and 3 bases from J, with 15 bases in between. The CDR3 is 13 amino acids. CDR3 nucleotides: TGCAGTGCCAGACGGGGCTGGGGCTACGAGCAGTACTTC. Translation: CSARRGWGYEQYF.

This clonotype has at least ten counts. The chain employs TRBV12-3 or TRBV12-4 and TRBJ2-7; D is possibly TRBD1 (6 bases). This CDR3 region has 14 residues. The V and J ends lost 4 bases and 0 bases respectively, with 10 bases between them. The DNA for the CDR3 is TGTGCCAGCAGTTGGAGACAGGACTCCTACGAGCAGTACTTC. Amino acid sequence: CASSWRQDSYEQYF.

V is TRBV20-1 and J is TRBJ1-5; 8 bases align to TRBD1. The CDR3 is 15 residues long. V lost 0 bases to trimming and J lost 4 bases; unmatched junction nucleotides: 5. Germline CDR1 reads DFQATT; CDR2 reads SNEGSKA (reference sequence). In DNA, the CDR3 is TGCAGTGCTAGAGACCGGACAGGGTTAAATCAGCCCCAGCATTTT. It codes for CSARDRTGLNQPQHF.

This clonotype was seen a few times. The chain carries TRBV4-1 and TRBJ2-7; TRBD2 aligns across 7 bases. The germline gives CDR1 MGHRA, CDR2 YSYEKL. The J segment lost 1 base and the V segment lost 0 bases, leaving 3 bases of the junction unmatched. The CDR3 is 15 amino acids. The CDR3 DNA is TGCGCCAGCAGCCAAGAGTGGGAGGGGTCCTACGAGCAGTACTTC. Amino acid sequence: CASSQEWEGSYEQYF.

V gene TRBV13 combines with J gene TRBJ2-2; the D is unclear. V lost 1 base and J 7 bases, leaving 4 bases between the germline ends. The germline CDR1 and CDR2 sequences are PRHDT and FYEKMQ (reference sequence). The CDR3 has 12 amino acids. The CDR3: CASSLEYGELFF. In DNA, the CDR3 is TGTGCCAGCAGCTTAGAGTACGGGGAGCTGTTTTTT.

The J gene is TRBJ2-7, the V gene TRBV6-6; TRBD2 agrees at 12 bases. J lost 4 bases, V lost 0 bases, and 7 bases had no gene match. The V gene's germline CDR1 is MNHNY and CDR2 SVGAGI (reference sequence). The CDR3 is made up of 17 amino acids. CDR3 in amino acids: CASSYSSPGTSGYEQYF. The CDR3 DNA reads TGTGCCAGCAGTTACTCTTCCCCCGGGACTAGCGGGTACGAGCAGTACTTC.

This clonotype has ten or more counts. The gene calls are TRBV27 and TRBJ2-5; D ambiguous. CDR3 size: 13 residues. Per the germline V gene, CDR1 is MNHEY and CDR2 is SMNVEV (reference sequence). Deletions cut 1 base from V and 5 bases from J, with 8 bases between. In DNA form, the CDR3 reads TGTGCCAGCAGTTTATTGTTTTCGGAGACCCAGTACTTC. Amino acids: CASSLLFSETQYF.

The chain is built from TRBV7-8 and TRBJ1-1, with 8 bases identical to TRBD1. After removal of 0 bases from V and 5 bases from J, the junction contained 5 bases not matched to a gene. The CDR3 spans 15 residues. CDR1 is SGHVS and CDR2 is FQNEAQ in the germline V gene. Written as DNA, the CDR3 is TGTGCCAGCAGCTTAGCGGAGCAGGGGGCTACTGAAGCTTTCTTT. It encodes CASSLAEQGATEAFF.

This clonotype was observed a handful of times. This rearrangement joins TRBV6-1 to TRBJ1-3; no clear D. Deletions cut 1 base from V and 4 bases from J, with 5 bases between. The CDR3 totals 13 residues. Germline CDR1 MNHNS, CDR2 SASEGT. The CDR3 loop is CASSEGGGNTIYF. CDR3 bases: TGTGCCAGCAGTGAAGGCGGAGGAAACACCATATATTTT.

Only a few counts were recorded for this clonotype. The rearrangement joins TRBV20-1 to TRBJ1-5; D ambiguous. This CDR3 is 14 amino acids long. The V gene's germline CDR1 is DFQATT and CDR2 SNEGSKA (reference sequence). CDR3 DNA: TGCAGGGTCCGCCGGAAATATAGCAATCAGCCCCAGCATTTT. Protein sequence: CRVRRKYSNQPQHF.

At least ten counts were recorded for this clonotype. The genes are TRBV27 and TRBJ2-5; 9 nucleotides align to TRBD1. CDR3 length: 17 residues. V was pared by 4 bases and J by 5 bases, with 14 bases of the junction left unmatched. Germline V CDR1 and CDR2: MNHEY, SMNVEV (reference sequence). The CDR3 DNA is TGTGCCAGCAGTTCAGGGACAGGGTGGTGGGGAAGGGAGACCCAGTACTTC. This encodes CASSSGTGWWGRETQYF.

The chain couples TRBV20-1 to TRBJ1-5; D remains ambiguous. The CDR3 has 14 residues. Germline loops: CDR1 DFQATT, CDR2 SNEGSKA (reference sequence). V was pared by 0 bases and J by 0 bases, with 6 bases between. CDR3 nucleotides: TGCAGTGCTAGAGAGAGTTATAGCAATCAGCCCCAGCATTTT. Translation: CSARESYSNQPQHF.

The CDR3 reads CASSMGSGSRYEQYF. As DNA, the CDR3 is TGTGCCAGTAGTATGGGTAGCGGGAGTCGCTACGAGCAGTACTTC. The chain has TRBV19 and TRBJ2-7; 9 bases are shared with TRBD2. This CDR3 has 15 residues. Germline values: CDR1 LNHDA, CDR2 SQIVND (reference sequence). V lost 3 bases to trimming and J lost 3 bases; unmatched junction nucleotides: 6.

Turning to this clonotype: This may arise from a read error, as a much more abundant clone is one base away. This chain links TRBV6-2 or TRBV6-3 with TRBJ2-5; no firm D call. Germline CDR1 MNHEY, CDR2 SVGEGT. The CDR3 runs 14 residues. The V end lost 2 bases, the J end lost 4 bases, and 11 bases lay between the germline ends. The CDR3 DNA reads TGTGCCAGCAGTTACGGGCGAACGGCAGAGACCCAGTACTTC. Encoded protein: CASSYGRTAETQYF.

This clonotype was counted many times. The chain combines TRBV11-1 with TRBJ2-1, with 11 bases lining up with TRBD2. The junction had 18 bases not matched to a gene; V was cut back by 1 base and J by 4 bases. This CDR3 comprises 21 residues. The germline gives CDR1 SGHAT, CDR2 FQDESV (reference sequence). CDR3 residues: CASSLGGRQGTSGGLYNEQFF. The CDR3 DNA sequence: TGTGCCAGCAGCTTAGGAGGTCGGCAGGGAACTAGCGGGGGACTTTACAATGAGCAGTTCTTC.

This clonotype has at least ten counts. The rearrangement uses TRBV3-1 and TRBJ2-3; perhaps TRBD2 as D (5 bases). V lost 3 bases and J lost 2, with 12 bases in between. The CDR3 runs to 15 residues. CDR1 and CDR2 (germline): LGHDT, YNNKEL (reference sequence). CDR3 in amino acids: CASSQTSDSTDTQYF. The CDR3 DNA sequence: TGTGCCAGCAGCCAGACATCGGACTCCACAGATACGCAGTATTTT.

This clonotype was picked up many times. This rearrangement joins TRBV10-3 to TRBJ2-5, with TRBD2 identical over 9 bases. Per germline, CDR1 ENHRY and CDR2 SYGVKD. The ends lost 9 bases at V and 4 bases at J; junction bases unmatched: 6. The CDR3 length is 13 residues. The CDR3 spells CAISGRVAETQYF. CDR3 nucleotide sequence: TGTGCCATTAGCGGGAGAGTGGCAGAGACCCAGTACTTC.

The chain links TRBV10-3 to TRBJ2-1; TRBD2 agrees at 7 bases. The trim removed 10 bases at V and 4 bases at J, leaving 22 bases unmatched. This CDR3 contains 18 residues. Germline CDR1 ENHRY, CDR2 SYGVKD. For the CDR3, the DNA is TGTGCCAACGAACCGGGACTAAGCGCCTCGGAGGGGTACAATGAGCAGTTCTTC. Encoded protein: CANEPGLSASEGYNEQFF.

In this sample, this clonotype turned up a few times. This rearrangement joins TRBV29-1 to TRBJ2-5; D may be TRBD2 (5 bases). The CDR3 is 10 residues long. Germline CDR1 SQVTM, CDR2 ANQGSEA. Trimming stripped 5 bases from V and 11 bases from J, with 12 bases between. The CDR3 protein is CSVFRGVQYF. CDR3 nucleotides: TGCAGCGTTTTCCGGGGAGTTCAGTACTTC.

V and J are TRBV24-1 and TRBJ2-3; D remains ambiguous. Germline loops: CDR1 KGHDR, CDR2 SFDVKD. V lost 10 bases and J lost 1, with 11 bases in between. The CDR3 contains 13 residues. The CDR3 protein is CATESEGTDTQYF. CDR3 nucleotides: TGTGCCACTGAGTCGGAAGGCACAGATACGCAGTATTTT.

Note on this clonotype: It may be a read error: a sequence one base away is much more abundant. The conserved phenylalanine or tryptophan normally closing the CDR3 is absent here, so this likely arose from a read error. This sequence joins TRBV6-4 and TRBJ2-2; a possible D gene is TRBD1 (6 bases). There are 15 residues in the CDR3. Germline-derived CDR1 and CDR2 are MRHNA and SNTAGT. The germline V and J ends were trimmed by 5 bases and 4 bases, with 14 bases remaining between them. In DNA form, the CDR3 reads TGTGCCAGCAGTCCCCAGGGGTTGAGCACCGGGGAGCTGTTTCTT. This translates into CASSPQGLSTGELFL.

For this clonotype: This could be a read error, since a much larger clone is one nucleotide away. J is TRBJ2-7 and V is TRBV27; D possibly corresponds to TRBD2 (5 bases). Germline values: CDR1 MNHEY, CDR2 SMNVEV (reference sequence). The CDR3 spans 13 residues. CDR3 DNA sequence: TGTGCCAGCACCGAAAGCGGAACCTACGAGCGGTACTTC. Its protein is CASTESGTYERYF.